This TCR beta chain derives from a study of T cell changes during pregnancy in multiple sclerosis. This clone was observed a single time. The method was immunoSEQ multiplex PCR; TCRdb's version includes in-frame clones alone and lacks a portion of them. The sample includes about 55,000 clones, less than 95% of them seen just once. This CDR3 region has 12 residues. Trimming took 5 bases from V and 10 from J, leaving 12 bases between them. Per germline, CDR1 MDHEN and CDR2 SYDVKM. This chain joins TRBV28 and TRBJ2-1; D is ambiguous. The sequencing used CD8+ T cells from peripheral blood mononuclear cells, collected after pregnancy. The receptor was derived from a female donor with multiple sclerosis, enrolled in a pregnancy study. The CDR3 reads CASSANSPEQFF. Here the CDR3 DNA reads TGTGCCAGCAGTGCCAATAGCCCCGAGCAGTTCTTC.